These 19 T cell receptor beta chains were all obtained from the same sample, sequenced in a study of naive and memory T cell subsets. Two oligonucleotides, mixed equimolar, formed the beta constant-region primer covering TRBC1 and TRBC2. Ligated cDNA was amplified by four rounds of PCR with nested alpha and beta constant-region primers and SP2. TCRdb re-called the UMI-ligation and nested PCR reads with MiXCR, one entry per CDR3 protein. Counted here are approximately 90,000 distinct CDR3 sequences, roughly 12% occurring once; the ten biggest clones make up about 0.14%. No cognate antigen is known for these TCRs. The study, taken as a whole, reports: Especially in CD8 cells, naive repertoires contained a few larger clonotypes, possibly CD45RA-re-expressing memory cells.

Sequencing was performed on naive CD4+ T cells from blood. Receptor source: a human donor in good health.

This clonotype was detected a few times. The chain is built from TRBV6-6 and TRBJ2-3, with D possibly matching TRBD2 (5 bases). The V end was cut by 4 bases, the J end by 0 bases, with 8 bases between. The CDR3 has 14 amino acids. Germline V gene lookup returns CDR1 MNHNY and CDR2 SVGAGI (reference sequence). CDR3 sequence: CASSFAGSTDTQYF. CDR3 in DNA: TGTGCCAGCAGTTTCGCGGGTAGCACAGATACGCAGTATTTT.

This clonotype was seen many times. The rearrangement links TRBV19 to TRBJ2-5; D is possibly TRBD2 (7 bases). Germline V gene sequence: CDR1 LNHDA, CDR2 SQIVND (reference sequence). The CDR3 covers 15 residues. The germline V and J ends were trimmed by 5 bases and 4 bases, with 17 bases remaining between them. CDR3 nucleotide sequence: TGTGCCAGTAGTCCCCTGCACAGGGAGGGAGAGACCCAGTACTTC. Translated, it gives CASSPLHREGETQYF.

The V and J genes are TRBV19 and TRBJ2-4; TRBD1 or TRBD2 may be the D gene (6 bases each). Trimming pared 3 bases from V and 7 bases from J, leaving 16 bases between. The germline gives CDR1 LNHDA, CDR2 SQIVND (reference sequence). The CDR3 is made up of 15 amino acids. Here the CDR3 DNA reads TGTGCCAGTAGTATGGCCACTACAGGGAGGAACATTCAGTACTTC. It encodes CASSMATTGRNIQYF.

This chain links TRBV11-2 with TRBJ2-5; 10 positions match TRBD2. V was pared by 5 bases and J by 2 bases, with 8 bases of the junction left unmatched. This CDR3 has 16 residues. Germline CDR1 is SGHAT and CDR2 is FQNNGV. The CDR3 is CASSLGLAGEQETQYF. CDR3 nucleotide sequence: TGTGCCAGCAGCCTGGGGCTAGCGGGAGAACAAGAGACCCAGTACTTC.

This clonotype was picked up many times. The rearrangement joins TRBV10-3 to TRBJ2-7; D might be TRBD1 or TRBD2, each matching 7 bases. Germline CDR1 is ENHRY and CDR2 is SYGVKD. This CDR3 contains 15 residues. V lost 5 bases and J lost 7, with 21 bases in between. The CDR3 here is CAISPGEGARKEQYF. In DNA form, the CDR3 reads TGTGCCATCAGTCCCGGGGAGGGGGCGCGGAAAGAGCAGTACTTC.

V gene TRBV6-1 combines with J gene TRBJ2-7; D ambiguous. The CDR3 is 14 residues long. Trimming shortened V by 0 bases and J by 6 bases, and 12 bases separated the two germline ends. Germline V gene sequence: CDR1 MNHNS, CDR2 SASEGT. The CDR3 is CASSEASVYGEQYF. The CDR3 bases are TGTGCCAGCAGTGAAGCATCCGTTTACGGCGAGCAGTACTTC.

The chain carries TRBV5-5 and TRBJ1-2; TRBD1 might be the D (5 bases). The CDR3 runs 14 residues. Germline values: CDR1 SGHKS, CDR2 YYEKEE (reference sequence). V was pared by 2 bases and J by 2 bases, with 10 bases between. The DNA for the CDR3 is TGTGCCAGCAGCTTCGGGGGTCAGAACTATGGCTACACCTTC. Amino acids: CASSFGGQNYGYTF.

This clonotype was seen at least ten times. The chain joins TRBV5-4 to TRBJ2-4; 7 nucleotides align to TRBD1. This CDR3 has 14 amino acids. Germline loops: CDR1 SGHNT, CDR2 YYREEE (reference sequence). Trimming removed 2 bases from V and 8 bases from J; junction bases left unmatched: 7. The CDR3 spells CASSLPGQRDIQYF. CDR3 coding DNA: TGTGCCAGCAGCTTACCGGGACAGAGGGACATTCAGTACTTC.

As for this clonotype: A clone one base away is much larger, so this may be a read error. The V call is TRBV20-1, the J call TRBJ2-2; maybe TRBD1 (6 bases). The CDR3 runs 15 residues. Germline lookup yields CDR1 DFQATT and CDR2 SNEGSKA (reference sequence). Trimming shortened V by 2 bases and J by 3 bases, and 13 bases separated the two germline ends. The CDR3: CSARIGSGDTGELFF. DNA for the CDR3: TGCAGTGCTAGAATTGGTTCAGGGGACACCGGGGAGCTGTTTTTT.

The V gene is TRBV14, the J gene TRBJ1-5; maybe TRBD1 (5 bases). Trimming pared 4 bases from V and 4 bases from J, leaving 14 bases between. This CDR3 has 15 residues. Germline CDR1 and CDR2: SGHDN and FVKESK. The DNA of the CDR3 is TGTGCCAGCAGCCGGGGCGCCGGGGGAAATCAGCCCCAGCATTTT. This translates into CASSRGAGGNQPQHF.

In its sample, this clonotype was seen a few times. The V and J genes are TRBV7-3 and TRBJ1-1; the D gene is possibly TRBD1 (5 bases). The CDR3 extends over 17 amino acids. The germline V gene has CDR1 SGHTA and CDR2 FQGTGA. The germline V and J ends were trimmed by 0 bases and 2 bases, with 16 bases remaining between them. CDR3 region: CASSLTGRAKGNTEAFF. The CDR3 nucleotides read TGTGCCAGCAGCTTAACTGGCAGGGCAAAGGGTAACACTGAAGCTTTCTTT.

This clonotype was counted at least ten times. The V call is TRBV11-2, the J call TRBJ2-3; D unresolved. The CDR3 is 15 amino acids. From germline, CDR1 is SGHAT and CDR2 FQNNGV. Trimming took off 1 base at V and 2 bases at J, with 10 bases between the two ends. CDR3 protein: CASSLGATHTDTQYF. CDR3 coding DNA: TGTGCCAGCAGCTTAGGGGCTACTCACACAGATACGCAGTATTTT.

This clonotype was seen only a few times. The chain recombines TRBV12-3 or TRBV12-4 with TRBJ2-7; a weak D match, TRBD1 (5 bases). Trimming removed 6 bases from V and 0 bases from J, with 15 bases in between. The CDR3 loop spans 15 amino acids. Here the CDR3 reads CASRGGSRGSYEQYF. The CDR3 DNA sequence: TGTGCCAGCAGAGGTGGTAGTAGGGGCTCCTACGAGCAGTACTTC.

The rearrangement links TRBV28 to TRBJ1-1; tentative D call: TRBD1 (5 bases). V gave up 3 bases and J gave up 0 bases, with 14 bases separating them. Germline values: CDR1 MDHEN, CDR2 SYDVKM. CDR3 size: 16 residues. CDR3 nucleotides: TGTGCCAGCAGTTTGAGAGCGGGGGGAATGAACACTGAAGCTTTCTTT. Its protein is CASSLRAGGMNTEAFF. Using reference TRBV28 and TRBJ1-1 for the parts outside the CDR3, the full variable domain is DVKVTQSSRYLVKRTGEKVFLECVQDMDHENMFWYRQDPGLGLRLIYFSYDVKMKEKGDIPEGYSVSREKKERFSLILESASTNQTSMYLCASSLRAGGMNTEAFFGQGTRLTVV.

This clonotype was observed a handful of times. The chain joins TRBV6-5 to TRBJ2-2; D is ambiguous. Trimming left V 2 bases short and J 6 bases short, with 7 bases between. The CDR3 is 13 residues long. Germline V gene lookup returns CDR1 MNHEY and CDR2 SVGAGI. DNA of the CDR3: TGTGCCAGCAGTTACGGGGTCCCCGGGGAGCTGTTTTTT. Its translation is CASSYGVPGELFF.

CDR3 sequence reads: CASSPTGGRGGNTIYF. CDR3 DNA sequence: TGTGCCAGCAGCCCGACAGGGGGAAGAGGTGGAAACACCATATATTTT. The J gene is TRBJ1-3, the V gene TRBV7-9; TRBD1 aligns across 9 bases. Germline V gene data show CDR1 as SEHNR and CDR2 as FQNEAQ (reference sequence). The CDR3 is made up of 16 amino acids. With V trimmed by 5 bases and J by 3 bases, 8 bases remained unmatched.

This clonotype was counted only a few times. The chain combines TRBV4-1 with TRBJ2-7; D is perhaps TRBD2 (7 bases). The V end lost 1 base, the J end lost 3 bases, and 22 bases lay between the germline ends. The CDR3 has 18 amino acids. Germline V gives CDR1 MGHRA, CDR2 YSYEKL. CDR3 DNA sequence: TGCGCCAGCAGCCAAGCGTGGGGGCGACTAGCTATCGTCTACGAGCAGTACTTC. Translating gives CASSQAWGRLAIVYEQYF.

The chain uses TRBV18 and TRBJ2-3; D remains ambiguous. The CDR3 loop spans 14 amino acids. V dropped 2 bases and J dropped 6 bases, with 12 bases sitting between them. CDR1 and CDR2 from the germline V gene are KGHSH and LQKENI. The CDR3 DNA is TGTGCCAGCTCACCATACAATGGTATGGATACGCAGTATTTT. This sequence encodes CASSPYNGMDTQYF. The full variable domain, its missing parts supplied by reference TRBV18 and TRBJ2-3, is NAGVMQNPRHLVRRRGQEARLRCSPMKGHSHVYWYRQLPEEGLKFMVYLQKENIIDESGMPKERFSAEFPKEGPSILRIQQVVRGDSAAYFCASSPYNGMDTQYFGPGTRLTVL.

The CDR3 spells CASSPLDSGTSGLNEQFF. The CDR3 nucleotides read TGTGCCAGCTCACCCCTGGACTCCGGGACTAGCGGTTTGAATGAGCAGTTCTTC. V usage is TRBV18 and J usage is TRBJ2-1; 11 bases are shared with TRBD2. The trim removed 3 bases at V and 7 bases at J, leaving 14 bases unmatched. This CDR3 contains 18 residues. Germline loops: CDR1 KGHSH, CDR2 LQKENI.